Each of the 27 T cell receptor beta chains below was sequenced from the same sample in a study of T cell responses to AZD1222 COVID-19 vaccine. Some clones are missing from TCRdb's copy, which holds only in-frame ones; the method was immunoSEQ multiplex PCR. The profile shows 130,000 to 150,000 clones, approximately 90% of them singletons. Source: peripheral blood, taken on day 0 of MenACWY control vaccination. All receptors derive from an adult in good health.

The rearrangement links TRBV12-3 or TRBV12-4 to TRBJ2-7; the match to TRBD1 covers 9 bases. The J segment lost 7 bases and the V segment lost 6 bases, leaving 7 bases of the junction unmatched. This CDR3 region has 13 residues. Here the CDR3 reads CASSSGQGLEQYF. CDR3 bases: TGTGCCAGCAGCTCGGGACAGGGTCTGGAGCAGTACTTC.

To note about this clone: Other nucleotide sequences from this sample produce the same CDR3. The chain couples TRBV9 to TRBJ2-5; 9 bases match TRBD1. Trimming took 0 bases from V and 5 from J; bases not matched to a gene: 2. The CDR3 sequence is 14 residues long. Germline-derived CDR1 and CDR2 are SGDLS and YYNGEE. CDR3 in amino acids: CASSVDRGRETQYF. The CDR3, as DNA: TGTGCCAGCAGCGTAGACAGGGGGCGTGAGACCCAGTACTTC.

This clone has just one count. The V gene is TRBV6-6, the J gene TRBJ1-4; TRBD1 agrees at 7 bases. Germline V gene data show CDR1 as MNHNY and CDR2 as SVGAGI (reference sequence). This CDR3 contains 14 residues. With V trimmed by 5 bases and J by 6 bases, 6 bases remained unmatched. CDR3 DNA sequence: TGTGCCAGCAGTCGAGGGGGCGCGGATGAAAAACTGTTTTTT. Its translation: CASSRGGADEKLFF.

CDR3 sequence: CAWSWTANYGYTF. As DNA, the CDR3 is TGTGCCTGGAGTTGGACAGCTAACTATGGCTACACCTTC. The V and J genes are TRBV30 and TRBJ1-2, with D tentatively TRBD1 (6 bases). V dropped 2 bases and J dropped 0 bases, with 7 bases sitting between them. CDR1 is GTSNPN and CDR2 is SVGIG in the germline V gene (reference sequence). The CDR3 contains 13 residues.

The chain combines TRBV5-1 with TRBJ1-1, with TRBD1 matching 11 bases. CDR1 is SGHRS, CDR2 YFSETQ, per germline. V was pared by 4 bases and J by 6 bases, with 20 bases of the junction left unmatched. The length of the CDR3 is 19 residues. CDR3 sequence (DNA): TGCGCCAGCAGCACTGGATGGGTCCGGGACAGGGGGATTCACGCTGAAGCTTTCTTT. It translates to CASSTGWVRDRGIHAEAFF.

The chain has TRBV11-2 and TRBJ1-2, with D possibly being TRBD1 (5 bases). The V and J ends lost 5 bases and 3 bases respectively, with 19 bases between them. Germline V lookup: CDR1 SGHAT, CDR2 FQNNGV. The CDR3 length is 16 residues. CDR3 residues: CASSPIREGEDYGYTF. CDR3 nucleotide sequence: TGTGCCAGCAGCCCGATCCGGGAAGGGGAGGACTATGGCTACACCTTC.

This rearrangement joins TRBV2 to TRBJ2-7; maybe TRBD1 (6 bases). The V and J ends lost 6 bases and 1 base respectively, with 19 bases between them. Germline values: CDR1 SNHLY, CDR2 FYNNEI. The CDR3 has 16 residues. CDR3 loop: CASSWDKRGKSYEQYF. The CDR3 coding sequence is TGTGCCAGCAGCTGGGACAAACGAGGAAAGTCCTACGAGCAGTACTTC.

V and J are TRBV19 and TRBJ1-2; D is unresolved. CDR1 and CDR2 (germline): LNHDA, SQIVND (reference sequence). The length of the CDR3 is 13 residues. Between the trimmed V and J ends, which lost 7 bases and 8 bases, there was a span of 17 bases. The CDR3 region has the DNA TGTGCCAGTAACCTTTACCCCTCAGGAGGCTACACCTTC. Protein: CASNLYPSGGYTF.

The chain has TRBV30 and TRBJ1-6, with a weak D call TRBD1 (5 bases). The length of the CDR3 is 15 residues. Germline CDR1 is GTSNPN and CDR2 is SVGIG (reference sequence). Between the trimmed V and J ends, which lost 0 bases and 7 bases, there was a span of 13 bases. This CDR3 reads CAWSVSQGLNSPLHF. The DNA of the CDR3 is TGTGCCTGGAGTGTATCTCAGGGTTTGAATTCACCCCTCCACTTT.

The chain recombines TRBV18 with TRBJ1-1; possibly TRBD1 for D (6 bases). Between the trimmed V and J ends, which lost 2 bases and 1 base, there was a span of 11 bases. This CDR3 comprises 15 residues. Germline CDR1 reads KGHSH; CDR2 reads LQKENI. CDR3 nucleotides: TGTGCCAGCTCACCAGGGGGACATAAGAACACTGAAGCTTTCTTT. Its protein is CASSPGGHKNTEAFF.

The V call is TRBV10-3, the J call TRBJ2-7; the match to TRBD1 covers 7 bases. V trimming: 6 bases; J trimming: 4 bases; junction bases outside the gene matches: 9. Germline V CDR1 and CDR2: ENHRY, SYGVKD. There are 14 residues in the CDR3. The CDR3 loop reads CAIRAGTAQYEQYF. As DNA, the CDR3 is TGTGCCATCAGGGCCGGGACAGCACAATACGAGCAGTACTTC.

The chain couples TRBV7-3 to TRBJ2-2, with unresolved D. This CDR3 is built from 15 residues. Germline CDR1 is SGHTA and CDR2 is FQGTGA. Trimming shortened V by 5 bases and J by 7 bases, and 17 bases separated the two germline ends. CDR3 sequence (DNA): TGTGCCAGCAGCCCCAGAGGCTCTCTAGACGGGGAGCTGTTTTTT. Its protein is CASSPRGSLDGELFF. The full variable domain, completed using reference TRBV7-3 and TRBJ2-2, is GAGVSQTPSNKVTEKGKYVELRCDPISGHTALYWYRQSLGQGPEFLIYFQGTGAADDSGLPNDRFFAVRPEGSVSTLKIQRTERGDSAVYLCASSPRGSLDGELFFGEGSRLTVL.

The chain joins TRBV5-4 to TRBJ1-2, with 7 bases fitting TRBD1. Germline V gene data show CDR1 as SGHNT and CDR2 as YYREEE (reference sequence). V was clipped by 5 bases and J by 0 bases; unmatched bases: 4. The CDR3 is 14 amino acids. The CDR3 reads CASSSGQSNYGYTF. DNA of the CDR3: TGTGCCAGCAGTTCGGGACAGTCTAACTATGGCTACACCTTC.

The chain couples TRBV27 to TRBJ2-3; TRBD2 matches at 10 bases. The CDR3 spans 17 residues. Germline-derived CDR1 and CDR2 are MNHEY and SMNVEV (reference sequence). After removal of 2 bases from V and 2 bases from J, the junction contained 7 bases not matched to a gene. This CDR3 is CASSLPPAGGPTDTQYF. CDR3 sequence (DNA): TGTGCCAGCAGTTTACCCCCAGCGGGAGGGCCCACAGATACGCAGTATTTT.

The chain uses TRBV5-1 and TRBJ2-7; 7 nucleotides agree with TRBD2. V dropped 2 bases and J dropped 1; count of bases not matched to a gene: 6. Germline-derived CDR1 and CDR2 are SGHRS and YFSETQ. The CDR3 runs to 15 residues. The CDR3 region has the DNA TGCGCCAGCAGCTTTAATGGGGGGGAGTCCTACGAGCAGTACTTC. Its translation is CASSFNGGESYEQYF.

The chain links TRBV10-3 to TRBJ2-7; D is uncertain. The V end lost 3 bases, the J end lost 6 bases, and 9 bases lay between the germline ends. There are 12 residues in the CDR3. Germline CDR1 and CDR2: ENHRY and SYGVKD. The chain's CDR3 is CAISDRYGEQYF. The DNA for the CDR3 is TGTGCCATCAGTGACCGGTACGGCGAGCAGTACTTC.

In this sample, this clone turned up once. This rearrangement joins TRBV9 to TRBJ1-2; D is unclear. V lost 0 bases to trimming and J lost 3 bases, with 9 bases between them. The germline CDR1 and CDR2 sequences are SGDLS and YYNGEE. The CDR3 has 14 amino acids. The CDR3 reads CASSVGMSYYGYTF. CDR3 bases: TGTGCCAGCAGCGTAGGCATGTCTTACTATGGCTACACCTTC.

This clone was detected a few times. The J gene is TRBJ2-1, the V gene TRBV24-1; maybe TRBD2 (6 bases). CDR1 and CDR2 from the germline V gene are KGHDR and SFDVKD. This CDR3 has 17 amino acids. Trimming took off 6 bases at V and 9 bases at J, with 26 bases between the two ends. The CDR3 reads CATSTNPRDGKGTEQFF. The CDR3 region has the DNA TGTGCCACCAGTACTAACCCGCGGGACGGAAAAGGGACTGAGCAGTTCTTC.

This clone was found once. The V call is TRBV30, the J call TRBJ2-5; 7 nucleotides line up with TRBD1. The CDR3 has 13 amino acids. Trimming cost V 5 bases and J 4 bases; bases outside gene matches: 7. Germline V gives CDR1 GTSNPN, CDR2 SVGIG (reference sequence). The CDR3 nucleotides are TGTGCCTGGGCCTGGACAGGCCGAGAGACCCAGTACTTC. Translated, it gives CAWAWTGRETQYF.

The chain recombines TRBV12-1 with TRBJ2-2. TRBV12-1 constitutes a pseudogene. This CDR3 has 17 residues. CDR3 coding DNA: TGTGCCAGCAGCTTTGACGTTCGGGGACCGAACACCGGGGAGCTGTTTTTT. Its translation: CASSFDVRGPNTGELFF.

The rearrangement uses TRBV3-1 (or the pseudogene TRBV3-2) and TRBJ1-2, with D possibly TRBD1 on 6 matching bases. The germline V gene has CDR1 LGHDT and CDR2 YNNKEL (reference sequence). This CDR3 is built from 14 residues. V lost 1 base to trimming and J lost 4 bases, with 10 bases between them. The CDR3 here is CASSQAGTLYGYTF. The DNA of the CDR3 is TGTGCCAGCAGCCAAGCCGGGACACTCTATGGCTACACCTTC.

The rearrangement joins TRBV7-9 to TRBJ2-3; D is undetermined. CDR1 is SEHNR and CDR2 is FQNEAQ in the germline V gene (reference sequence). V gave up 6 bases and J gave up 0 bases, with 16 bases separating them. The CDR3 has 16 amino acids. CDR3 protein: CASRGYGYSSTDTQYF. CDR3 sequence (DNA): TGTGCCAGCAGAGGGTACGGCTACTCTAGCACAGATACGCAGTATTTT.

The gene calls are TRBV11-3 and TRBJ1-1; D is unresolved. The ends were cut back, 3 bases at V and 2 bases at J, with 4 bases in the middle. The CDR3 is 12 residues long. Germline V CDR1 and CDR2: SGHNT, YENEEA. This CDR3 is CASSFTNTEAFF. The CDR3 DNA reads TGTGCCAGCAGCTTCACAAACACTGAAGCTTTCTTT.

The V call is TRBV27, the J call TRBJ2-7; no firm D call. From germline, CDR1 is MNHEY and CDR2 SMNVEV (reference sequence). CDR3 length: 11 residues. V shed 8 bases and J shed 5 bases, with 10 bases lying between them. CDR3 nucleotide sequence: TGTGCCAGCGGCGATTTAAACGAGCAGTACTTC. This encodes CASGDLNEQYF.

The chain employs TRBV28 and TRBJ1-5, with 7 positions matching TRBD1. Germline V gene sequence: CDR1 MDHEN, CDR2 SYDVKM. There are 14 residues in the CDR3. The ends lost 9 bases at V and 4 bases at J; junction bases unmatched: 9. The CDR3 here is CASMTGMQNQPQHF. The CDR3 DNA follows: TGTGCCAGTATGACAGGGATGCAAAATCAGCCCCAGCATTTT.

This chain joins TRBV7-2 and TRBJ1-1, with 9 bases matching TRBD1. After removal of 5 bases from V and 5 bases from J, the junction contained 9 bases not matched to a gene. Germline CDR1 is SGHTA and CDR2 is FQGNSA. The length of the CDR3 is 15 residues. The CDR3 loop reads CASSPGTGLFTEAFF. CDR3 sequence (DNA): TGTGCCAGCAGCCCAGGGACAGGGTTATTTACTGAAGCTTTCTTT.

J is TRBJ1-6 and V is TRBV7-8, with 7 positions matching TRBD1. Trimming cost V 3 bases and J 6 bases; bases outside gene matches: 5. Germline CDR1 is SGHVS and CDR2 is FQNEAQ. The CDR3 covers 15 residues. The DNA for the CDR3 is TGTGCCAGCAGCTTTGAGACAGGGCTTAATTCACCCCTCCACTTT. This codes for CASSFETGLNSPLHF.